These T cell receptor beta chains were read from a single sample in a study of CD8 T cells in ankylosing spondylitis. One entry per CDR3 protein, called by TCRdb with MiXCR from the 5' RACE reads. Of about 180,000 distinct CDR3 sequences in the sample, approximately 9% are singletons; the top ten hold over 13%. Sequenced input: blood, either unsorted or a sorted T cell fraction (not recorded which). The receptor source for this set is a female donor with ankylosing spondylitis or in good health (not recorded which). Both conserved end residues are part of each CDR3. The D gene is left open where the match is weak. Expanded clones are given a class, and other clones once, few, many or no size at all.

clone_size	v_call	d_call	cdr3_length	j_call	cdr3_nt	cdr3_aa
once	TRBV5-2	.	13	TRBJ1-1	TGTGCCATGGGCCCCGGGCTCCTCTGTGAAGCTTTCTTT	CAMGPGLLCEAFF
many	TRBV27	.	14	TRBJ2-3	TGTGCCAGCAGTTTAAGTCTGGACACAGATACGCAGTATTTT	CASSLSLDTDTQYF
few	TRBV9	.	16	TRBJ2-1	TGTGCCAGCAGCGGGGGGACATCGAGCTCCTACAATGAGCAGTTCTTC	CASSGGTSSSYNEQFF
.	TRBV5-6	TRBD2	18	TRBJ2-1	TGTGCCAGCACCCAGCCAGGACTAGCGGCATTCTCCTACAATGAGCAGTTCTTC	CASTQPGLAAFSYNEQFF
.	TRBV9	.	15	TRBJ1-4	TGTGCCAGCAGCGTAGCCGGGACCGTAAATGAAAAACTGTTTTTT	CASSVAGTVNEKLFF
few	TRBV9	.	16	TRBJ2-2	TGTGCCAGCAGCTTCTCCCTGGTGGGAGACACCGGGGAGCTGTTTTTT	CASSFSLVGDTGELFF
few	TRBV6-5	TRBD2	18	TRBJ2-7	TGTGCCAGCAGTTTAACCTGGACTAGCGGGGTTCCTTCCTACGAGCAGTACTTC	CASSLTWTSGVPSYEQYF
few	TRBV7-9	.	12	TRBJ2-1	TGTGCCAGCAGCCAGAGGGTCGATGAGCAGTTCTTC	CASSQRVDEQFF
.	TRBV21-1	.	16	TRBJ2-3	TGTGCCAGCAGCAAAGCCCGGACTAGCGGCCAAGATACGCAGTATTTT	CASSKARTSGQDTQYF
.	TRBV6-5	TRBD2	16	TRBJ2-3	TGTGCCAGCAGTTACTCGAGACTAGCAATTACAGATACGCAGTATTTT	CASSYSRLAITDTQYF
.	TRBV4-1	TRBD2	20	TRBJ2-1	TGCGCCAGCAGCCAAGGGTGGCTAGCGGGAGCCACACATGGGAACAATGAGCAGTTCTTC	CASSQGWLAGATHGNNEQFF
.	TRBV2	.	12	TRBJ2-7	TGTGCCAGCCGAGCGGATCGGGACGAGCAGTACTTC	CASRADRDEQYF
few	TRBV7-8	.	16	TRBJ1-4	TGTGCCAGCAGCTTTAAGGGAAGCTCAACTAATGAAAAACTGTTTTTT	CASSFKGSSTNEKLFF
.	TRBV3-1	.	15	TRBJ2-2	TGTGCCAGCAGCCCCCAAGTGTGGGACACCGGGGAGCTGTTTTTT	CASSPQVWDTGELFF
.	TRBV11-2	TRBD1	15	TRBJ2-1	TGTGCCAGCAGCTCCGGACAGGGGACGTCGAATGAGCAGTTCTTC	CASSSGQGTSNEQFF
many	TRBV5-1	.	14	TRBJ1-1	TGCGCCAGCAGCGACGTCATACGGGACACTGAAGCTTTCTTT	CASSDVIRDTEAFF
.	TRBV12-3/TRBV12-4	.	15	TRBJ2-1	TGTGCCAGCTCCCCAGGGGCTAGCAGCCCAGTGGAGCAGTTCTTC	CASSPGASSPVEQFF
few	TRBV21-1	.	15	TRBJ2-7	TGTGCCAGCAGCGAGATCAGGGGGGCACAGGACGAGCAGTACTTC	CASSEIRGAQDEQYF